The entry below gives a single TCR beta chain sequence along with its context. Its antigen is currently unknown. CDR1 is LNHDA, CDR2 SQIVND, per germline (reference sequence). This CDR3 has 14 residues. V was trimmed by 10 bases and J by 0 bases, leaving 12 bases between them. The data were produced by immunoSEQ multiplex PCR, yet TCRdb's version contains in-frame clones alone and is incomplete. The sample has some 290,000 clones, around four fifths seen once. This entry belongs to a study of Ad26.COV2.S vaccination and SARS-CoV-2 variants. Study-wide points: Measurements of TCR breadth and depth may have given underestimates of the total T cell responses.

Treatment denoted: 15 to 20 received Ad26.COV2.S at low or high dose, single or two shots; five or six received placebo; per-sample allocation not given. The samples were gathered on day 63 after the first injection of vaccine or placebo. The sample was peripheral blood, taken in a trial of Ad26.COV2.S vaccine versus placebo. The TCR was taken from a person aged 18 to 65 who received the Ad26.COV2.S COVID-19 vaccine or a placebo. The chain uses TRBV19 and TRBJ1-4, with D hard to call. CDR3 sequence: CATTWAATNEKLFF. CDR3 DNA: TGTGCCACTACCTGGGCTGCAACTAATGAAAAACTGTTTTTT.